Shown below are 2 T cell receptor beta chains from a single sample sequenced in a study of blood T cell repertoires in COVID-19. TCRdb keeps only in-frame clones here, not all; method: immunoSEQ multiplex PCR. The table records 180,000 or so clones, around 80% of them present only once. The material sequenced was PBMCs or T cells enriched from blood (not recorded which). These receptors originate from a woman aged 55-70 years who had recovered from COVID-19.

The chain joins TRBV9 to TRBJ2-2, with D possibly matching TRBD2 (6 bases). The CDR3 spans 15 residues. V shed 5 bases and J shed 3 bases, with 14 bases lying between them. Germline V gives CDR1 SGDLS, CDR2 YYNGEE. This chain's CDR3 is CASSAGGSHTGELFF. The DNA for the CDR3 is TGTGCCAGCAGTGCCGGGGGTAGTCACACCGGGGAGCTGTTTTTT.

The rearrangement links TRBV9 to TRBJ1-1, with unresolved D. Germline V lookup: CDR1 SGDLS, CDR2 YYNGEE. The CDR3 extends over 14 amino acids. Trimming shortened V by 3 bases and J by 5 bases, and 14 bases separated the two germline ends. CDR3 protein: CASSAYGGGTEAFF. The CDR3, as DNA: TGTGCCAGCAGCGCCTACGGAGGAGGTACTGAAGCTTTCTTT.